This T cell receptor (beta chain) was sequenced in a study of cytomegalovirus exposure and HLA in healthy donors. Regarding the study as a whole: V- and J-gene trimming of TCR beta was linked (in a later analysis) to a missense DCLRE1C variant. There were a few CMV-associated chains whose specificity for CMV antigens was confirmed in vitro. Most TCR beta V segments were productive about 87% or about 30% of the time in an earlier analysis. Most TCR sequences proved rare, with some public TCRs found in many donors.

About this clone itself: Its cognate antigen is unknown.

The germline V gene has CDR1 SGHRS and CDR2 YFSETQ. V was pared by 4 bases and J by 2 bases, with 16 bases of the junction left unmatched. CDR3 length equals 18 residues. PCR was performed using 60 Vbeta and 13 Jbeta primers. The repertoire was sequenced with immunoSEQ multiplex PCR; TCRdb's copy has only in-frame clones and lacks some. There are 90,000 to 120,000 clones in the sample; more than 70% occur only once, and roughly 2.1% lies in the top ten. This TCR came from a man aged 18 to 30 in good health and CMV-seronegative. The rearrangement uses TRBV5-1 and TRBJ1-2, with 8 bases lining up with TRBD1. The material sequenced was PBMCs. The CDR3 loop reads CASSTTTPGTGLNYGYTF. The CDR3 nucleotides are TGCGCCAGCAGCACGACAACCCCCGGGACAGGACTAAACTATGGCTACACCTTC.